The entry below gives a single T cell receptor beta chain sequence along with its context. Losses at the gene ends were 5 bases for V and 5 bases for J; bases not matched to a gene: 8. Germline V CDR1 and CDR2: MDHEN, SYDVKM. This CDR3 has 15 residues. Full-length variable regions came from constant-region reverse primers plus semi-nested Nested Universal Primer A PCR. TCRdb re-called the 5' RACE reads with MiXCR, one entry per CDR3 protein. The repertoire holds fewer than 75,000 distinct CDR3 sequences, with 26% as singletons. Treg sorting used a CD4+CD25+CD127-/low gate. The chain employs TRBV28 and TRBJ2-2; 7 nucleotides agree with TRBD1. The sample consisted of tumor-infiltrating Tregs sorted from the breast tumor. The origin of this receptor is a female donor with breast cancer. The CDR3 DNA reads as TGTGCCAGCAGTAACAGGGGCATCGGAACCGGGGAGCTGTTTTTT. Its translation is CASSNRGIGTGELFF. Full variable domain (remainder filled in from reference TRBV28 and TRBJ2-2): DVKVTQSSRYLVKRTGEKVFLECVQDMDHENMFWYRQDPGLGLRLIYFSYDVKMKEKGDIPEGYSVSREKKERFSLILESASTNQTSMYLCASSNRGIGTGELFFGEGSRLTVL.